This T cell receptor (beta chain) derives from a study of sequential checkpoint blockade in melanoma (dated by TCRdb to between 2018 and 2021). Context from the whole study: Patients were assigned by 1:1 randomization to either first-line nivolumab followed by ipilimumab (arm A) or ipilimumab followed by nivolumab (arm B). DNA from 75 to 95 pretreatment melanoma tumor samples underwent TCRbeta immunosequencing. Maintenance nivolumab was given following each of the two trial sequences. For about two dozen patients, matched tumor biopsies were obtained before treatment and at week 13, following single-agent nivolumab (arm A) or ipilimumab (arm B). About 85% of the matched tumor biopsy pairs taken before and after treatment were from the same lesion. Points the paper makes about the study in general: In the nivolumab-first arm (arm A), an association was found between pretreatment tumor TIL clonality and response (P = .04). Within-arm analyses of tumor T-cell fraction were limited by small sample sizes and reduced statistical power. Achieving clinical benefit was about 30 times more likely for patients whose tumor T-cell fraction and clonality increased by week 13. The response-prediction model combining TCR metrics and mutation burden needs validation in larger, independent patient cohorts. Tumor T-cell fraction and clonality were correlated with PD-L1 staining and CD8+ T-cell counts, but not with mutational load.

Including cysteine and phenylalanine, the CDR3 has 18 amino acids. The entry retains the CDR3 DNA only, 54 bases that are in frame from base 1. V drops 5 bases and J drops 0 bases, leaving 19 bases in between. Per the germline V gene, KGHSH is the CDR1 and LQKENI is the CDR2. The immunoSEQ Assay was used to immunosequence TCRbeta CDR3 regions from genomic DNA. Before high-throughput sequencing, genomic DNA was amplified using bias-controlled multiplex PCR. In the source study's methods: To quantify the absolute abundance of each unique TCRbeta CDR3 region, the sequences were collapsed and filtered. Clonality, defined as 1 minus Pielou's evenness, was calculated using only productive rearrangements. Tumor T-cell fraction was calculated by normalizing TCRbeta template counts to usable DNA, which was estimated from several housekeeping genes. A previously published method was used to identify clones whose frequencies were significantly greater in on-treatment samples than in baseline samples. TCRdb limited this immuneACCESS table to in-frame rearrangements with V and J called. A share of clones is missing; checked studies link under half to unresolved V genes, and the rest is unexplained. V and J calls and clone size are given by that table; D and trimming were obtained from the DNA. In all, the sample holds approximately 5,600 clones, and about 24% of those were seen once. The ten most abundant clones make up around 8.1% of the sample.

This specimen's treatment or condition label, per the study, means: randomized to nivolumab then ipilimumab (arm A) or the reverse (arm B). No trial patient had received prior DNA-damaging chemotherapy. Samples came from patients with melanoma in CheckMate 064, a randomized, open-label phase II trial of sequential checkpoint blockade. Genomic DNA from formalin-fixed paraffin-embedded (FFPE) tissue samples served as the input for tumor TCR sequencing. Turning to this clone: Its antigen has not been determined. Qualities for individual bases were not recorded, and no much larger clone is one base off.

The chain is assembled from TRBV18 and TRBJ1-4; no D segment can be confidently identified. The sequence derives from a human donor with melanoma. The sequencing used tumor tissue (inferred from file names), collected from a patient given nivolumab and ipilimumab in sequence. CDR3 loop: CASSATSSSEATNEKLFF. The bases are TGTGCCAGCTCAGCGACCTCCTCTTCAGAGGCAACTAATGAAAAACTGTTTTTT.